The source of this T cell receptor beta chain is a study of T cell repertoires in cytomegalovirus infection (dated by TCRdb to the late 2010s). With respect to the entire study: Recently identified HLA-C-restricted CMV epitopes, whose presentation resists viral immunomodulation, were targeted by peptide stimulations together with well-studied HLA-B-restricted epitopes. Because public TCR beta signatures pointed to carriage of CMV infection together with the matching HLA type, the HLA type of each donor mattered for the analysis.

Comment on this clonotype: Which antigen it targets is not known. Base quality data are lacking; no much larger clone is found one base away.

Its CDR3 holds 16 amino acids, cysteine through phenylalanine. Solely the CDR3 DNA is kept, with 48 bases framed from the first base. The germline V gene yields SGHAT for CDR1 and FQNNGV for CDR2. After removal of 1 base from V and 5 bases from J, the junction retains 10 bases not matched to a gene. In light of the paper, this sample's treatment or condition label describes: in vitro stimulation with specific CMV peptide epitopes to enrich CMV-specific T cells. Findings and caveats that apply to the study as a whole: In both this cohort and an independent roughly 400-donor cohort, the cumulative frequency of public TCR beta family members distinguished carriers of CMV infection plus the relevant HLA type. In the ex vivo response, HLA-C-restricted CMV-specific TCR beta clonotypes were dominant, and in two of eight donors the single most frequent clonotype came from this HLA-C-restricted group.

The sequencer was an Illumina HiSeq 1500. TCRdb trimmed the raw reads at Q25, called clones with MiXCR and kept productive beta chains. CDR3 protein duplicates are merged, each entry listing the most common genes and DNA. The sample has about 570,000 distinct CDR3 sequences on record, 40% of them singletons. The ten most abundant clones make up around 46% of the sample. Rearrangement joined TRBV11-2 to TRBJ2-5, with 7 middle bases fitting TRBD2. The receptor was derived from a human donor in good health (CMV status not recorded). Some clones in this sample may be carry-over from other donors' samples. The source material was cultured PBMCs, sampled from culture after CMV antigen stimulation. CDR3 loop: CASSLAVGGSGETQYF. The nucleotide sequence reads TGTGCCAGCAGCTTAGCGGTCGGCGGGAGCGGGGAGACCCAGTACTTC. Joined to the reference TRBV11-2 and TRBJ2-5 proteins, this CDR3 gives the full variable domain: EAGVAQSPRYKIIEKRQSVAFWCNPISGHATLYWYQQILGQGPKLLIQFQNNGVVDDSQLPKDRFSAERLKGVDSTLKIQPAKLEDSAVYLCASSLAVGGSGETQYFGPGTRLLVL.